This TCR beta chain emerged from a study of early T cells in non-severe SARS-CoV-2 infection. On the study more broadly: Sequenced bulk RNA came from whole blood that was unsorted, and chains were unpaired.

This clonotype was counted ten times or more. Per germline, CDR1 SGHVS and CDR2 FNYEAQ. This CDR3 has 14 residues. V lost 5 bases and J 0 bases, leaving 9 bases between the germline ends. A single record per CDR3 protein comes from TCRdb applying MiXCR to the 5' RACE reads. The sample lists around 28,000 distinct CDR3 sequences, around 5.2% occurring once. The clonotype was recovered from an adult who was a healthcare worker with PCR-confirmed SARS-CoV-2 infection or an uninfected control (not recorded which). The sequencing sample was made of whole blood. The chain joins TRBV7-6 to TRBJ2-3; a possible D gene is TRBD1 (6 bases). The CDR3 DNA reads as TGTGCCAGCAGCCTGAGGGGGAGCACAGATACGCAGTATTTT. Translated: CASSLRGSTDTQYF.